The 27 T cell receptor beta chains listed next were all sequenced from one sample in a study of CD8 T cells in Susac syndrome. RNA amounts of 0.5 to 1 ug underwent reverse transcription with random hexamers. In TCRdb, the immunoSEQ multiplex PCR reads were re-called with MiXCR into one record per CDR3 protein. The profile covers under 200,000 distinct CDR3 sequences, with roughly 92% appearing a single time and around 0.11% taken by the ten largest. The sequencing input was CD4+ T cells from PBMCs. The receptors derive from a human donor with Susac syndrome.

In DNA, the CDR3 is TGTGCCAGCAGCTTAGAAGGGACTAGTCTATTCCGTGAGCAGTTCTTC. It is translated as CASSLEGTSLFREQFF. This chain joins TRBV7-2 and TRBJ2-1, with TRBD2 matching over 8 bases. Per the germline V gene, CDR1 is SGHTA and CDR2 is FQGNSA. V dropped 1 base and J dropped 9; count of bases not matched to a gene: 11. The CDR3 runs 16 residues.

This CDR3 reads CASTLGQLNEKLFF. The DNA for the CDR3 is TGTGCCAGCACCTTGGGACAGCTTAATGAAAAACTGTTTTTT. The chain uses TRBV12-3 or TRBV12-4 and TRBJ1-4, with 7 bases aligning to TRBD1. Trimming removed 7 bases from V and 4 bases from J; junction bases left unmatched: 6. The CDR3 loop spans 14 amino acids.

The gene calls are TRBV21-1 and TRBJ2-3; the table gives TRBD1 as D, unverified against the DNA. TRBV21-1 is designated a pseudogene. CDR3 length equals 15 residues. In DNA form, the CDR3 reads TGTGCCAGCAGCAAACCCCACAGGGGTCCAGATACGCAGTATTTT. It encodes CASSKPHRGPDTQYF.

The genes are TRBV24-1 and TRBJ2-3; TRBD1 aligns across 8 bases. Germline CDR1 and CDR2: KGHDR and SFDVKD. Trimming removed 4 bases from V and 4 bases from J; junction bases left unmatched: 6. The CDR3 is 15 residues long. For the CDR3, the DNA is TGTGCCACCAGTGACGGACAGGGACGGGCAGATACGCAGTATTTT. Translated, it gives CATSDGQGRADTQYF.

The chain carries TRBV5-1 and TRBJ1-1, with TRBD1 as a possible D gene (5 bases). Trimming took off 4 bases at V and 1 base at J, with 11 bases between the two ends. The germline V gene encodes CDR1 SGHRS and CDR2 YFSETQ. The CDR3 extends over 14 amino acids. The CDR3 DNA is TGCGCCAGCAGCACGGGACCGAAGAACACTGAAGCTTTCTTT. Translating gives CASSTGPKNTEAFF.

CDR3 coding DNA: TGCAGTGCTAGAGAGGGACAGGGGTGGTTTCATGGCTACACCTTC. Translation gives CSAREGQGWFHGYTF. The chain couples TRBV20-1 to TRBJ1-2, with 10 bases fitting TRBD1. The CDR3 length is 15 residues. The V gene end was trimmed by 0 bases and the J gene end by 6 bases; junction bases not matched to a gene: 7. CDR1 and CDR2 from the germline V gene are DFQATT and SNEGSKA (reference sequence).

CDR3 in DNA: TGTGCCAGCAGCCAAGGAGTCCATAGGGGTGGGGAGCAGTACTTC. As protein: CASSQGVHRGGEQYF. The V and J genes are TRBV3-1 and TRBJ2-7, with TRBD1 as a possible D gene (5 bases). V was pared by 1 base and J by 7 bases, with 17 bases between. In germline, CDR1 is LGHDT, CDR2 YNNKEL (reference sequence). This CDR3 is built from 15 residues.

The chain links TRBV29-1 to TRBJ2-3, with D possibly TRBD2 on 5 matching bases. Germline V lookup: CDR1 SQVTM, CDR2 ANQGSEA. This CDR3 has 13 amino acids. V lost 5 bases and J lost 3, with 12 bases in between. The CDR3 nucleotides read TGCAGCGTTAGCGGACGGACTACAGATACGCAGTATTTT. Encoded protein: CSVSGRTTDTQYF.

V gene TRBV9 combines with J gene TRBJ2-5, with D possibly matching TRBD2 (5 bases). CDR3 length: 15 amino acids. Germline V gives CDR1 SGDLS, CDR2 YYNGEE. Trimming stripped 2 bases from V and 1 base from J, with 12 bases between. Written as DNA, the CDR3 is TGTGCCAGCAGCGTCAGAGAAGCGGTCCAAGAGACCCAGTACTTC. Translating it yields CASSVREAVQETQYF.

V usage is TRBV9 and J usage is TRBJ2-7; a possible D gene is TRBD1 (5 bases). CDR1 is SGDLS and CDR2 is YYNGEE in the germline V gene. This CDR3 is 14 amino acids long. The ends were cut back, 4 bases at V and 3 bases at J, with 14 bases in the middle. The chain's CDR3 is CASSPQGYLYEQYF. For the CDR3, the DNA is TGTGCCAGCAGCCCCCAGGGCTACCTCTACGAGCAGTACTTC.

The chain couples TRBV18 to TRBJ1-1, with unresolved D. The V end lost 3 bases, the J end lost 7 bases, and 18 bases lay between the germline ends. The CDR3 is 15 amino acids. CDR1 is KGHSH and CDR2 is LQKENI in the germline V gene. As DNA, the CDR3 is TGTGCCAGCTCACCTTACTCGCGACTCGGCAATGAAGCTTTCTTT. It encodes CASSPYSRLGNEAFF.

The V gene is TRBV3-1, the J gene TRBJ2-7; 7 bases line up with TRBD1. This CDR3 contains 14 residues. Germline-derived CDR1 and CDR2 are LGHDT and YNNKEL (reference sequence). J gave up 2 bases and V 4 bases, and 5 bases lay outside the gene matches. In DNA form, the CDR3 reads TGTGCCAGCAGCCGGCCGGGACAGACCTACGAGCAGTACTTC. Translated: CASSRPGQTYEQYF.

The chain is built from TRBV5-1 and TRBJ2-2, with D possibly being TRBD2 (6 bases). The ends were cut back, 3 bases at V and 0 bases at J, with 9 bases in the middle. Germline values: CDR1 SGHRS, CDR2 YFSETQ. CDR3 length: 15 amino acids. The CDR3 DNA reads TGCGCCAGCAGCTCGGGGGACCCGAACACCGGGGAGCTGTTTTTT. Translation gives CASSSGDPNTGELFF.

Remarks on this clonotype: This CDR3 fails to terminate in the conserved phenylalanine or tryptophan, so it likely reflects a read error. The chain joins TRBV3-1 to TRBJ2-5, with a tentative D call TRBD2 (7 bases). CDR1 and CDR2 from the germline V gene are LGHDT and YNNKEL (reference sequence). The CDR3 loop spans 14 amino acids. V was trimmed by 7 bases and J by 4 bases, leaving 16 bases between them. The CDR3 DNA is TGTGCCAGCACCTTTGGGGGGGCGGGAGAGACCCAGTACTCC. Amino acids: CASTFGGAGETQYS.

This clonotype was counted a single time. The chain couples TRBV3-1 to TRBJ2-2; weak D call: TRBD1 (6 bases). V dropped 7 bases and J dropped 4 bases, with 13 bases sitting between them. The CDR3 runs 14 residues. Germline loops: CDR1 LGHDT, CDR2 YNNKEL (reference sequence). This CDR3 is CASTSQGTTGELFF. The CDR3 DNA is TGTGCCAGCACGTCCCAGGGGACCACCGGGGAGCTGTTTTTT.

The chain is built from TRBV9 and TRBJ1-5; D is undetermined. This CDR3 has 13 amino acids. The V and J ends lost 1 base and 5 bases respectively, with 7 bases between them. The germline V gene encodes CDR1 SGDLS and CDR2 YYNGEE. CDR3 in DNA: TGTGCCAGCAGCGTAAACGCCGATCAGCCCCAGCATTTT. Translating gives CASSVNADQPQHF.

The chain employs TRBV11-1 and TRBJ2-1; possible D gene TRBD2, 6 bases. V lost 1 base and J 4 bases, leaving 11 bases between the germline ends. Germline CDR1 and CDR2: SGHAT and FQDESV (reference sequence). CDR3 length equals 15 residues. The CDR3 nucleotides read TGTGCCAGCAGCTTAGGGACTAAGCCTTACAATGAGCAGTTCTTC. It encodes CASSLGTKPYNEQFF.

V and J are TRBV5-6 and TRBJ2-5; D might be TRBD2 (6 bases). Deletions cut 4 bases from V and 4 bases from J, with 17 bases between. Germline CDR1 SGHDT, CDR2 YYEEEE. The CDR3 is 15 amino acids. The CDR3 spells CASSLRELGGETQYF. The CDR3 nucleotides read TGTGCCAGCAGCCTTCGAGAATTGGGGGGAGAGACCCAGTACTTC.

This clonotype has only a few counts. V usage is TRBV6-1 and J usage is TRBJ1-6, with D uncertain. Between the trimmed V and J ends, which lost 9 bases and 8 bases, there was a span of 14 bases. This CDR3 is built from 13 residues. Looked up from germline, CDR1 is MNHNS and CDR2 is SASEGT. The CDR3 DNA sequence: TGTGCCAGTGAGAGGGAAAGGGATTCACCCCTCCACTTT. Its protein product is CASERERDSPLHF.

V gene TRBV4-3 combines with J gene TRBJ1-2, with TRBD1 identical over 8 bases. This CDR3 comprises 14 residues. The V and J ends lost 0 bases and 10 bases, in that order; junction bases with no gene match: 7. Germline lookup yields CDR1 LGHNA and CDR2 YSLEER. CDR3 bases: TGCGCCAGCAGCCAAGATAGAGACAGGGGCCTCTACACCTTC. As protein: CASSQDRDRGLYTF.

The CDR3: CASSTNGQGHSPLHF. The CDR3 DNA is TGTGCCAGCAGCACCAATGGACAGGGTCATTCACCCCTCCACTTT. The chain carries TRBV7-3 and TRBJ1-6, with TRBD1 identical over 8 bases. Per germline, CDR1 SGHTA and CDR2 FQGTGA. This CDR3 spans 15 amino acids. V lost 5 bases and J lost 8; bases outside the gene matches: 8.

This clonotype has a handful of counts. This chain joins TRBV27 and TRBJ2-6; tentative D call: TRBD1 (5 bases). The CDR3 is made up of 15 amino acids. Per the germline V gene, CDR1 is MNHEY and CDR2 is SMNVEV (reference sequence). V lost 2 bases to trimming and J lost 4 bases, with 9 bases between them. The CDR3 DNA follows: TGTGCCAGCAGTTTAAGGGGTTACGGGGCCAACGTCCTGACTTTC. As protein: CASSLRGYGANVLTF.

The V call is TRBV3-1, the J call TRBJ2-6, with 10 nucleotides matching TRBD1. In germline, CDR1 is LGHDT, CDR2 YNNKEL (reference sequence). The CDR3 has 17 amino acids. The ends lost 4 bases at V and 0 bases at J; junction bases unmatched: 3. This CDR3 reads CASSLGQGVSGANVLTF. For the CDR3, the DNA is TGTGCCAGCAGCCTAGGACAGGGGGTCTCTGGGGCCAACGTCCTGACTTTC.

The chain couples TRBV20-1 to TRBJ2-3; D is uncertain. Germline assignment: CDR1 DFQATT and CDR2 SNEGSKA (reference sequence). The V and J ends lost 0 bases and 4 bases respectively, with 5 bases between them. The CDR3 length is 12 residues. CDR3 protein: CSARESADTQYF. The CDR3, as DNA: TGCAGTGCTAGAGAATCAGCAGATACGCAGTATTTT.

The chain combines TRBV18 with TRBJ2-5; D may be TRBD1 (6 bases). The V gene lost 2 bases and the J gene lost 7 bases, with 17 bases spanning the gap. Germline V gene data show CDR1 as KGHSH and CDR2 as LQKENI. This CDR3 contains 15 residues. This CDR3 reads CASSPGDRRIGTQYF. CDR3 sequence (DNA): TGTGCCAGCTCACCAGGTGACAGGCGGATCGGGACCCAGTACTTC.

V is TRBV20-1 and J is TRBJ1-6; 9 bases map to TRBD1. The germline gives CDR1 DFQATT, CDR2 SNEGSKA (reference sequence). J was trimmed by 10 bases and V by 3 bases; bases with no gene match: 7. The CDR3 has 14 amino acids. DNA of the CDR3: TGCAGTGCTAGTGGGGACAGGGCTCGGTCACCCCTCCACTTT. Translation: CSASGDRARSPLHF.

V usage is TRBV27 and J usage is TRBJ1-1; 10 bases align to TRBD1. J lost 9 bases, V lost 5 bases, and 6 bases had no gene match. This CDR3 is 13 amino acids long. Per germline, CDR1 MNHEY and CDR2 SMNVEV (reference sequence). CDR3 protein: CASSPSTGGKAFF. In DNA, the CDR3 is TGTGCCAGCAGTCCATCGACAGGGGGCAAAGCTTTCTTT.